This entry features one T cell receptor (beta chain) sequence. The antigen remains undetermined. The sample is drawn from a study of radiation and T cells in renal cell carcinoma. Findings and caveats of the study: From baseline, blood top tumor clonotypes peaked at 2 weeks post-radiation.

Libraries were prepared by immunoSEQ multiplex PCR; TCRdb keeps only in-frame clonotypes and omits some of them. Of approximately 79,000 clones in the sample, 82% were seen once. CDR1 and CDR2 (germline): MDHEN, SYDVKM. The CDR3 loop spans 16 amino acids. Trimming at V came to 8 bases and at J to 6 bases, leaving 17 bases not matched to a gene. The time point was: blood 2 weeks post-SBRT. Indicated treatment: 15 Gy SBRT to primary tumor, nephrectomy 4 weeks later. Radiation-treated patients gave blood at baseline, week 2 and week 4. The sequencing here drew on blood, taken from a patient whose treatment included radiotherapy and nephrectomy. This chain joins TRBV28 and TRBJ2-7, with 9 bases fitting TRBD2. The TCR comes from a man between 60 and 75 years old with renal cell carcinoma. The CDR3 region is CASSLLLAGESPEQYF. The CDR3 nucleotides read TGTGCCAGCTCCCTGCTTTTAGCGGGAGAGTCCCCCGAGCAGTACTTC. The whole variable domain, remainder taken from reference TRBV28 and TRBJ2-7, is DVKVTQSSRYLVKRTGEKVFLECVQDMDHENMFWYRQDPGLGLRLIYFSYDVKMKEKGDIPEGYSVSREKKERFSLILESASTNQTSMYLCASSLLLAGESPEQYFGPGTRLTVT.